This T cell receptor beta chain was observed in a study of cytomegalovirus exposure and HLA in healthy donors (dated by TCRdb to about 2017). The study in broad terms: An earlier analysis of 587 of the donors reported approximately 290 Gb of sequence data and 117 million unique TCR beta sequences from 150 million to 200 million T cells. Approximately 310 gigabases of sequencing data and around 87 million unique TCR sequences were included in an early release covering about 620 HLA-typed donors. The genetic ancestry cluster associated with self-reported Caucasian donors included 65% to 90% of the roughly 400 genotyped donors. The aim of the study was to test whether cataloging public T cell receptors could identify signatures of past pathogen exposure. The study used immunosequencing to profile the T cell repertoires of more than 650 subjects and linked those repertoires to cytomegalovirus serostatus. Besides the first cohort of approximately 710 subjects, a separate validation cohort made up of 120 different subjects was used. To predict cytomegalovirus infection status, the study brought together high-throughput TCR immunosequencing, statistical association of individual TCRs with disease status, and machine learning. A later analysis re-analyzed previously published TCR beta repertoires from roughly 600 donors and added high-resolution HLA genotyping to study TCR occurrence patterns. Rather than drawing on any new phenotypic data, the later analysis identified candidate immune exposures from TCR beta sequences and the way those sequences occurred across donors. In an earlier analysis of roughly 600 of the donors, high-throughput TCR beta sequencing was used to judge whether each TCR beta V gene segment behaved as functional or pseudogenic. Donor age, sex, ethnicity and CMV serostatus were compiled alongside the repertoire data. A later genetic analysis used genome-wide SNP genotypes for about 65% of the 666 donors, treating that subset as a discovery cohort. All discovery cohort repertoires had been generated using a single sequencing platform. HLA typing covered class I and class II loci at four-digit resolution. Typing coverage varied by locus: roughly 629-640 donors for A, B, C, DRB1 and DQB1; approximately 500 for DQA1; around 570 for DPA1; more than 450 for DPB1. A few DR-DQ haplotypes were treated as single units for association and clustering because of strong linkage in the cohort. On average, about 200,000 unique TCR beta nucleotide sequences were sequenced per donor among 350 to 400 genotyped donors of the cohort, with roughly 18% of those sequences being non-productive.

In this sample, this clone turned up once. Which antigen it targets is not known. No base quality values were provided; no much bigger clone lies one nucleotide off. Study-wide conclusions, independent of this receptor: Only TCR beta chains were sequenced in this cohort, and the absence of alpha or paired-chain data limited detectable features. In both the original and validation cohorts, the classifier was reported to diagnose cytomegalovirus status with high specificity and sensitivity. In a later analysis, most CMV-associated TCR beta chains were found to appear HLA-restricted, with HLA associations seemingly driven largely by CMV exposure. A later analysis associated 15,000 or so TCR beta sequences with specific HLA alleles at a false discovery rate of 0.05. Correlated functional status among segregating V segments might be attributable to linkage disequilibrium, but an unknown experimental factor could not be ruled out. Assigning TCR associations to individual alleles was difficult when HLA alleles, especially DR and DQ, strongly co-occurred. A group of highly shared sequence variants was considered likely to be a technical artifact of the sequencing pipeline. A later analysis reported that several top co-occurrence clusters appeared linked to parvovirus B19, influenza, CMV and Epstein-Barr virus. Some 15 rarely observed V segments, including chromosome 9 orphons, were excluded from the earlier analysis of just under 600 of the donors because counts were too low. A total of roughly 160 TCR beta chains were listed by the study as associated with cytomegalovirus. A few of the identified cytomegalovirus-associated TCR beta chains were confirmed in vitro to be specific for cytomegalovirus antigens. Because the 87-base-pair reads could not distinguish some IMGT-functional V segments, including TRBV6-2 and TRBV6-3, those segments were excluded. Because some donors lacked HLA typing at each locus, the association tests relied only on the typed subset. Presence/absence analyses assumed roughly uniform sequencing depth across donors, an assumption that may not hold. Immune exposure information for the cohort was limited to CMV serostatus. In a later analysis, HLA-associated TCR beta chains showed more clonal expansion and lower generation probabilities than non-associated chains that were equally common. Broadly in line with IMGT annotations, most TCR beta V segments showed up in productive rearrangements about 87% or about 30% of the time in an earlier analysis of about 500 of the donors. A further reported finding was that TCR beta sequences accurately predicted the HLA-A and HLA-B alleles for most subjects in the first cohort. Most TCR sequences were seen in very few donors, while some public TCRs were found in many individuals. V-gene and J-gene trimming of TCR beta chains was associated with a missense DCLRE1C variant in a later genetic analysis, and the association was replicated in an independent cohort. The authors suggested that the approach could potentially be extended to other disease states and immunological phenotypes. In a later analysis, TCR association rates were found to vary across HLA loci, with the most associated TCRs seen for DRB1 alleles and the fewest for HLA-C alleles. A later genetic analysis reported fewer N-insertions in productive TCRs among donors in an Asian-associated ancestry cluster than the roughly 620-donor mean.

Library generation was performed with the immunoSEQ multiplex PCR assay. For the multiplex PCR, a mixture combining 60 forward primers for TCR Vbeta segments and 13 reverse primers for TCR Jbeta segments was used. The CDR3 region of rearranged TCR beta genes was amplified from genomic DNA with a multiplex PCR assay. The Illumina HiSeq System was used to sequence the amplified TCR beta libraries as 87-base-pair reads. On the authors' methods: Across the 500 to 750 repertoires, a later analysis counted roughly 77 million unique TCR beta chains, approximately 10 million of which were shared by at least two donors. Raw reads were error-corrected and collapsed into unique sequences by a nearest-neighbor algorithm in which closely related sequences were merged to remove PCR and sequencing errors. To assign V, D and J gene segments, CDR3 sequences were aligned to IMGT reference sequences. For a sequence to be retained, at least a six-nucleotide match to both a V gene segment and a J gene segment was required. Rearrangements were called productive when the CDR3 lacked stop codons and stayed in frame with V and J; all others were non-productive. Following IMGT convention, CDR3 was defined as the stretch from the second conserved V-encoded cysteine to the conserved J-encoded phenylalanine. In an earlier analysis of around 640 of the donors, sequences lacking an unambiguous match to a single V gene segment were excluded. In an earlier analysis of approximately 610 of the donors, V segments were called functional above 56.7% productive rearrangements and were called segregating when the between-donor standard deviation exceeded 5%. A statistical classification framework was built to diagnose cytomegalovirus status from the catalog of TCR beta chain sequences. A later analysis assigned V and J genes by comparing TCR nucleotide sequences with IMGT/GENE-DB human TR gene sequences. The TCRdist pipeline was used in a later analysis to assign CDR3 sequences and most-parsimonious VDJ recombination scenarios. A later analysis defined each TCR beta chain by its CDR3 amino acid sequence plus V-gene family, and excluded reads lacking a unique V-gene family. As a way to deal with suspected cross-contamination and a sequencing artifact, a later analysis dropped approximately 570 nucleotide sequences that were highly shared and had low generation probability. A later analysis calculated a clonal expansion index for each public chain from normalized within-repertoire ranks of inferred template counts. In a later analysis, generation probabilities were computed using a VDJ recombination model fitted to out-of-frame rearrangements, and the results were checked against IGoR. In a later analysis, TCR-TCR, TCR-HLA and TCR-CMV co-occurrence was scored with hypergeometric tests, and a repertoire-size bias correction was applied to TCR pairs. To estimate false discovery rates, a later analysis permuted the HLA or CMV assignments 20 times. A later analysis grouped co-occurring TCRs with DBSCAN, adding TCRdist sequence similarity when clustering within HLA-allele-positive subsets. Co-occurrence clustering excluded repertoires with fewer than 30,000 or more than 120,000 public chains, plus five with anomalous nucleotide sharing. TCRdb limited this immuneACCESS table to in-frame rearrangements with V and J called. A share of clones is missing; checked studies link under half to unresolved V genes, and the rest is unexplained. From that table come the V and J calls and clone size; the DNA was used to work out D and trimming. This sample holds around 95,000 clones; approximately 74% were observed only once. The ten largest clonotypes hold approximately 2% of the sample.

The cohort was made up of hundreds of healthy bone marrow donors. All cohort members were sampled while nominally healthy, although unrecorded immune exposures were likely present. The donor was CMV seronegative and was included in the group of several hundred seronegative cohort members. A peripheral blood sample was collected from each donor, and TCR beta sequencing was performed on peripheral blood mononuclear cells. Genomic DNA was extracted from the blood cell samples with the Qiagen DNeasy Blood Extraction Kit. The CDR3 has 14 amino acids, counting the end cysteine and phenylalanine. Only the CDR3 region is kept as DNA, spanning 42 bases read in frame from base 1. Looking up the germline V gene yields CDR1 MNHNS and CDR2 SASEGT. V and J are trimmed by 3 bases and 8 bases, and the gene matches miss 4 bases of the junction.

The chain was built from TRBV6-1 and TRBJ1-4, with 9 bases matching TRBD1. Sequencing was done on a sample of PBMCs. The clonotype comes from a male donor in good health and CMV-seronegative. The DNA sequence follows: TGTGCCAGCAGTGATACAGGGGGCAGGGAAAAACTGTTTTTT. Translated, it gives CASSDTGGREKLFF.